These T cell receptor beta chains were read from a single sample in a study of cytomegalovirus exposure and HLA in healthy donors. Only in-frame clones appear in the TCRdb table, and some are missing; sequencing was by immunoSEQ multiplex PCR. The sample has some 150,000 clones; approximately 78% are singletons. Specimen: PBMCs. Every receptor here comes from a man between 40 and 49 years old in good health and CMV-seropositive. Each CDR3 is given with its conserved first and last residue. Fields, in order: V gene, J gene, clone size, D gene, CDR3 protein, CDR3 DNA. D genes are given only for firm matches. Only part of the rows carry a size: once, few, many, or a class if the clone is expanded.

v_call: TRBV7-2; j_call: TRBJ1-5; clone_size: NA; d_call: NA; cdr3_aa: CASSSQGNQPQHF; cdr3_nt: TGTGCCAGCAGCTCACAGGGAAATCAGCCCCAGCATTTT
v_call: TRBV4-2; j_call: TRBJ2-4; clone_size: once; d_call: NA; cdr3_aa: CASSQDMPSVNIQYF; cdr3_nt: TGTGCCAGCAGCCAAGATATGCCTAGCGTTAACATTCAGTACTTC
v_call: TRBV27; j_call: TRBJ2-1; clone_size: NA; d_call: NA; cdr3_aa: CASSLSRNEQFF; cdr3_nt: TGTGCCAGCAGTTTATCGAGGAATGAGCAGTTCTTC
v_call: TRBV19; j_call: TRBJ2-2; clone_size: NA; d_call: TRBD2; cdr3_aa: CASRQLAADTGELFF; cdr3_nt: TGTGCCAGTAGGCAACTAGCGGCGGACACCGGGGAGCTGTTTTTT
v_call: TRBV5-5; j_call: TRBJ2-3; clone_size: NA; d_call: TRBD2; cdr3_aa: CASSLALASGSTDTQYF; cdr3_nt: TGTGCCAGCAGCTTGGCCTTGGCTAGCGGGAGCACAGATACGCAGTATTTT
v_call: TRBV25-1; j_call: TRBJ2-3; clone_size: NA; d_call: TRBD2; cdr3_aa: CASSLAGGTDTQYF; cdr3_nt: TGTGCCAGCAGTCTAGCGGGAGGAACAGATACGCAGTATTTT
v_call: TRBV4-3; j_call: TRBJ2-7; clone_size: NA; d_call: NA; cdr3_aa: CASSQGGSSYEQYF; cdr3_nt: TGCGCCAGCAGCCAAGGCGGATCCTCCTACGAGCAGTACTTC
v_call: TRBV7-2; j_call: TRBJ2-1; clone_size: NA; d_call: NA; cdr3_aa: CASSLLIGEQFF; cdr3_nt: TGTGCCAGCAGCTTACTAATCGGTGAGCAGTTCTTC
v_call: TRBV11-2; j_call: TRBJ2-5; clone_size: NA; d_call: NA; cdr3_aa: CASSLVAGGKTQYF; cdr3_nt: TGTGCCAGCAGCTTAGTGGCTGGGGGGAAGACCCAGTACTTC
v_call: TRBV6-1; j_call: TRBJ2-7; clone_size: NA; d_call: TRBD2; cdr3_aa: CASSERGLAGGPAYEQYF; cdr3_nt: TGTGCCAGCAGTGAACGTGGGCTAGCGGGAGGGCCGGCCTACGAGCAGTACTTC
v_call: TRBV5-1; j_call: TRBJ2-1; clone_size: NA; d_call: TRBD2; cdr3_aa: CASSDRTSGDNEQFF; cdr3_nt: TGCGCCAGCAGCGATCGGACTAGCGGTGACAATGAGCAGTTCTTC
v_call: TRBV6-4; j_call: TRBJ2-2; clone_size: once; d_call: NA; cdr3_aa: CASSRGDTGELFF; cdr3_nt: TGTGCCAGCAGTAGGGGTGACACCGGGGAGCTGTTTTTT
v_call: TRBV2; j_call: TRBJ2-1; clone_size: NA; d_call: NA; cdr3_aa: CASSDWQERIEQFF; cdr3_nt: TGTGCCAGCAGCGATTGGCAGGAAAGGATTGAGCAGTTCTTC
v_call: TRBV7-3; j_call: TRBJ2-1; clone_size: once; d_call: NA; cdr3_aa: CASSFDRHEQFF; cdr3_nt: TGTGCCAGCAGCTTTGACAGGCATGAGCAGTTCTTC
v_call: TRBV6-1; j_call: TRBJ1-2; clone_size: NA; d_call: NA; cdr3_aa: CASSPTSPGSYTF; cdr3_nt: TGTGCCAGCAGTCCGACCTCGCCCGGGAGCTACACCTTC
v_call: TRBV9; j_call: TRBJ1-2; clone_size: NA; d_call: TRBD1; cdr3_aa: CASSPDGTGGAWYGYTF; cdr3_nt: TGTGCCAGCAGCCCAGACGGGACAGGGGGCGCCTGGTATGGCTACACCTTC
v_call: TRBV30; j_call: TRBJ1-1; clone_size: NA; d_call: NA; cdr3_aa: CAWITGLGNTEAFF; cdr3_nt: TGTGCCTGGATTACAGGGCTCGGGAACACTGAAGCTTTCTTT
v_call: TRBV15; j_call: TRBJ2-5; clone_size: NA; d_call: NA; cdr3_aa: CATSRDLEETQYF; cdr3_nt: TGTGCCACCAGCAGAGACCTCGAAGAGACCCAGTACTTC
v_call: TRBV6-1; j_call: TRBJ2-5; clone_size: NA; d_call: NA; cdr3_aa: CASSRETQYF; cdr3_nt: TGTGCCAGCAGCAGAGAGACCCAGTACTTC
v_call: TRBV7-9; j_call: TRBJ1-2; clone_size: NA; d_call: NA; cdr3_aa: CASSLGGGYGYTF; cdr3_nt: TGTGCCAGCAGCTTGGGGGGAGGCTATGGCTACACCTTC
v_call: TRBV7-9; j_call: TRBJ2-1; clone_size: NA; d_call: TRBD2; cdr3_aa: CASSLDGLATYNEQFF; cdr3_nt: TGTGCCAGCAGCTTAGATGGACTAGCAACCTACAATGAGCAGTTCTTC
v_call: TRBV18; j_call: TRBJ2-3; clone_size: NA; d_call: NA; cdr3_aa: CASSRTGTLTDTQYF; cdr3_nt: TGTGCCAGCTCACGGACCGGGACACTCACAGATACGCAGTATTTT
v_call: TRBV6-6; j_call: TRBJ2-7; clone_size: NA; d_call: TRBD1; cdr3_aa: CASSLPLTGPYEQYF; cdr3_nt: TGTGCCAGCAGTCTTCCCTTGACAGGGCCCTACGAGCAGTACTTC
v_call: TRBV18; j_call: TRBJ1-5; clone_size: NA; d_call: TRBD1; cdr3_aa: CASSPDRVGSNQPQHF; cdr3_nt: TGTGCCAGCTCACCGGACAGGGTCGGGAGCAATCAGCCCCAGCATTTT
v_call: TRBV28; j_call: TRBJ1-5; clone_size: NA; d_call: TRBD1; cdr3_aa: CASSFGQGMNQPQHF; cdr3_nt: TGTGCCAGCAGTTTCGGACAGGGGATGAATCAGCCCCAGCATTTT
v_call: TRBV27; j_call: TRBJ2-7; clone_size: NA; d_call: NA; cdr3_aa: CASGSDSLSYEQYF; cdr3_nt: TGTGCCAGCGGTTCGGACTCTCTCTCCTACGAGCAGTACTTC
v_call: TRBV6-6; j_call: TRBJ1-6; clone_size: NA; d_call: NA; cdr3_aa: CASSYSSLVDSPLHF; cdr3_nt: TGTGCCAGCAGTTACTCGAGTTTGGTGGATTCACCCCTCCACTTT
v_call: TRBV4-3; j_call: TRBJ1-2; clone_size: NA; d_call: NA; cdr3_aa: CASSQEDSSNYGYTF; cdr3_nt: TGCGCCAGCAGCCAAGAGGACAGTTCAAACTATGGCTACACCTTC
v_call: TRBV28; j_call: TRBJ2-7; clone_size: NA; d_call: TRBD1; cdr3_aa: CASSLKGALSEQYF; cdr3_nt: TGTGCCAGCAGTTTAAAGGGGGCGCTTAGCGAGCAGTACTTC
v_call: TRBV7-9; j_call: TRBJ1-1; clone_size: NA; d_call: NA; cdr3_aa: CASSHRDGANTEAFF; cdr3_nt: TGTGCCAGCAGCCACAGGGATGGGGCGAACACTGAAGCTTTCTTT
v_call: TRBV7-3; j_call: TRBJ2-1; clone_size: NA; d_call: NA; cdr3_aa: CASSLDWSSYNEQFF; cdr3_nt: TGTGCCAGCAGCTTAGACTGGAGCTCCTACAATGAGCAGTTCTTC
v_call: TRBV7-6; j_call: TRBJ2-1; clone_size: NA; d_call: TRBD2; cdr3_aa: CASSLGTGLAGGWNNEQFF; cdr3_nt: TGTGCCAGCAGCTTAGGAACAGGACTAGCGGGAGGTTGGAACAATGAGCAGTTCTTC
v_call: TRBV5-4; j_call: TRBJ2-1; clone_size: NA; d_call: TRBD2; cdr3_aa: CASSSLLAGGGNEQFF; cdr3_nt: TGTGCCAGCAGCTCCCTACTAGCGGGAGGAGGTAATGAGCAGTTCTTC
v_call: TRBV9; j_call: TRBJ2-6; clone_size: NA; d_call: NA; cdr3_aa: CASSVGGTGANVLTF; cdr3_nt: TGTGCCAGCAGCGTTGGGGGCACTGGGGCCAACGTCCTGACTTTC
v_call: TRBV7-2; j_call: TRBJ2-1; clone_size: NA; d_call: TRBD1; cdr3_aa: CASSLDRGSYNEQFF; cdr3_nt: TGTGCCAGCAGCTTAGACAGGGGATCCTACAATGAGCAGTTCTTC
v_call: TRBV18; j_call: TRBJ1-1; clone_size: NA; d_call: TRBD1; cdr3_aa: CASSPPGQGTEAFF; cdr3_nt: TGTGCCAGCTCACCACCTGGACAGGGAACTGAAGCTTTCTTT
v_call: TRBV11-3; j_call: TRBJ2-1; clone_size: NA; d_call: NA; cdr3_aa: CASSLDPGVGFREQFF; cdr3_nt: TGTGCCAGCAGCTTAGATCCAGGGGTCGGTTTTAGGGAGCAGTTCTTC
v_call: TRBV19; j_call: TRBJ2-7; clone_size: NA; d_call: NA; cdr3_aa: CASSIQEGYEQYF; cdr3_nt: TGTGCCAGTAGTATACAGGAAGGCTACGAGCAGTACTTC
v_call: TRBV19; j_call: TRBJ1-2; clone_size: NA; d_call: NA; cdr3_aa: CASNWGQPSYGYTF; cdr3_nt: TGTGCCAGTAATTGGGGACAACCTTCCTATGGCTACACCTTC
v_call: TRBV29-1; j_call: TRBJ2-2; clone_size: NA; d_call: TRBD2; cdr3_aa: CSGGSGTGELFF; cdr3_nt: TGCAGCGGGGGTAGCGGGACCGGGGAGCTGTTTTTT